This note documents a single T cell receptor (beta chain) sequence. The data are from a study of shared T cell receptors in the human thymus. Germline V gene data show CDR1 as LNHNV and CDR2 as YYDKDF (reference sequence). This CDR3 comprises 21 residues. With 1 base clipped from V and 4 bases from J, the junction kept 18 bases outside the gene matches. Only in-frame clones appear in the TCRdb table, and some are missing; sequencing was by immunoSEQ multiplex PCR. The sample contains about 660,000 clones, roughly 90% of which appear only once. This same sample was also part of a study on human thymus T cells. From that study: Among the donors, all were healthy Finnish infants having corrective surgery for congenital heart defects. Obtained as resections during corrective heart surgery, the thymus tissue was then studied. Apparent bias marked the V and J gene usage of thymic and blood repertoires. Highly overlapping thymic repertoires in unrelated individuals were reported by related research.

The chain has TRBV15 and TRBJ2-1; TRBD2 matches at 11 bases. Sequencing was done on a sample of thymocytes. This sequence was found in a boy under two years old with a congenital heart defect. CDR3 nucleotides: TGTGCCACCAGCAGAGGAAAGCGGCAGGGGGCGACTAGCGGGATATACAATGAGCAGTTCTTC. Protein sequence: CATSRGKRQGATSGIYNEQFF.